This T cell receptor beta chain emerged from a study of PD-1 blockade in classical Hodgkin lymphoma (TCRdb year 2020). Regarding the study in general: Nivolumab dosing was 3 mg/kg intravenously every 2 weeks, continuing until either disease progression or unacceptable toxicity. A peripheral blood immune signature of response to PD-1 blockade in classical Hodgkin lymphoma was defined using TCR beta sequencing and CyTOF. Beyond this particular receptor, the publication reports: Baseline TCR diversity was reported to be lower in newly diagnosed patients than in healthy donors and to be lower still in relapsed/refractory patients. CD4+ but not CD8+ TCR diversity rose significantly by C4D1 (p=0.0027 vs p=0.16), most apparent in complete responders (p=0.02). The study covered only a single clinical trial cohort, and the causes of the repertoire differences, possibly disease activity or prior therapy, were still not defined. Among trial patients, those achieving complete response had baseline diversity similar to that of newly diagnosed patients, while diversity was significantly lower in partial responders and progressors. Lower diversity was seen in patients whose nivolumab began less than 1 year after ASCT, and these patients were left out of later analyses so that immune reconstitution would not confound the results.

A remark on this clone: What this receptor recognizes is not known. No base quality values were provided; no much bigger clone lies one nucleotide off.

The Qiagen DNeasy kit was used to extract genomic DNA from unsorted PBMCs and from the negatively selected CD4+ and CD8+ fractions. Amplification of TCR beta CDR3 regions was done by immunoSEQ multiplex PCR with primers that anneal to V and J segments. A synthetic immune receptor repertoire was used to minimize amplification bias, and any remaining bias was removed computationally after sequencing. In the paper's pipeline: Repertoire diversity was quantified as the Shannon entropy index using custom Python scripts. Unsorted, CD4+ and CD8+ repertoires were examined separately, except in combined analyses, for which CD4+ and CD8+ sequences were merged in silico. A clone counted as expanded when the clone's frequency after treatment rose at least 2-fold relative to C1D1, and clones undetected at baseline were given a pseudocount of 0.5. Clones with 0 or 1 copy at C1D1 were defined as singleton clones, while clones with 2 or more copies were defined as non-singleton clones. Clones expanded in unsorted samples were assigned a CD4+, CD8+ or unknown annotation through matching of protein sequences in sorted samples from the same patient. Wilcoxon tests were applied to paired samples to test diversity changes from C1D1 to C4D1. TCRdb obtained this table from immuneACCESS and retained in-frame rearrangements with V and J assigned. These tables miss some clones; where compared with another copy, unresolved V genes account for less than half of the shortfall, and the remainder is unexplained. V and J calls and clone size are those listed in that table; D and trimming were worked out from the DNA. Across this sample there are tens of thousands of clones, with nearly 90% seen only once. Together, the top ten hold roughly 8% of the sample.

The CDR3 contains 18 residues, cysteine and phenylalanine counted. CDR3 DNA is the only sequence kept; it has 54 bases, read in frame from the first base. CDR1 and CDR2, per the germline V gene (reference sequence), are SEHNR and FQNEAQ. V drops 2 bases and J drops 6 bases, leaving 25 bases in between. The time point label, as the study defines it: cycle 4 day 1 (C4D1), after less than 7 weeks of nivolumab. Every trial patient had relapsed after autologous stem cell transplantation, and cohorts A, B and C differed in prior brentuximab vedotin exposure. The trial cohort was composed of approximately 56 patients with relapsed/refractory classical Hodgkin lymphoma, for whom complete response, partial response or progressive disease was recorded as best overall response. Single-agent nivolumab was administered to trial patients in the multi-cohort phase II CheckMate 205 trial. An independent review committee assessed best overall response using the 2007 International Working Group response criteria. PBMCs from the trial were collected at three points: immediately before nivolumab initiation (C1D1), and during therapy at cycle 2 day 1 and cycle 4 day 1. Peripheral blood was collected in 8 mL Vacutainer Cell Preparation Tubes, from which PBMCs were isolated by centrifugation and then cryopreserved.

Specimen: peripheral blood mononuclear cells (PBMCs), collected before the fourth cycle of nivolumab. Recombination connected TRBV7-9 to TRBJ1-2, with the D gene not clear enough to name. This TCR was sampled from a human donor with classical Hodgkin lymphoma. Read as DNA, the sequence is TGTGCCAGCAGCTTAAAGGCGGCAGGTTCCCTCCAGGTCGATGGCTACACCTTC. This yields the protein CASSLKAAGSLQVDGYTF.